One and the same sample provided the 19 T cell receptor beta chains below, sequenced in a study of blood T cells in healthy people across ages. The use of a sample-barcoded 5' primer and a J-beta primer mix characterized a second PCR of about 7 to 12 cycles. TCRdb reanalysed the 5' RACE reads using MiXCR and keeps one entry per CDR3 protein. Among fewer than 1 million distinct CDR3 sequences listed, roughly 44% were seen once. The sample was blood. The receptor source for this set is a man aged 55 to 69 in good health.

The chain couples TRBV25-1 to TRBJ2-6, with 9 bases aligning to TRBD1. This CDR3 region has 16 residues. V dropped 5 bases and J dropped 1; count of bases not matched to a gene: 3. Looked up from germline, CDR1 is MGHDK and CDR2 is SYGVNS. CDR3 amino acids: CASSKGQGSGANVLTF. In DNA form, the CDR3 reads TGTGCCAGCAGTAAGGGACAGGGTTCTGGGGCCAACGTCCTGACTTTC. Full variable domain (remainder filled in from reference TRBV25-1 and TRBJ2-6): EADIYQTPRYLVIGTGKKITLECSQTMGHDKMYWYQQDPGMELHLIHYSYGVNSTEKGDLSSESTVSRIRTEHFPLTLESARPSHTSQYLCASSKGQGSGANVLTFGAGSRLTVL.

This chain joins TRBV18 and TRBJ2-1; D is possibly TRBD2 (6 bases). Trimming took off 0 bases at V and 5 bases at J, with 17 bases between the two ends. Looked up from germline, CDR1 is KGHSH and CDR2 is LQKENI. The CDR3 runs to 17 residues. The DNA for the CDR3 is TGTGCCAGCTCACCACCGGGCACGGGGGTATGGAACAATGAGCAGTTCTTC. Its protein is CASSPPGTGVWNNEQFF.

This rearrangement joins TRBV6-1 to TRBJ2-1; the match to TRBD2 covers 8 bases. Germline trimming cut 3 bases from V and 2 bases from J; bases unmatched to any gene: 3. There are 15 residues in the CDR3. Germline loops: CDR1 MNHNS, CDR2 SASEGT. The CDR3, as DNA: TGTGCCAGCAGTGAGGGACTAGGAACCTACAATGAGCAGTTCTTC. Amino acids: CASSEGLGTYNEQFF.

CDR3 nucleotide sequence: TGTGCCAGTAAGGAGGGCTACGAGCAGTACTTC. It yields the protein CASKEGYEQYF. The V call is TRBV19, the J call TRBJ2-7; a weak D match, TRBD2 (6 bases). The CDR3 sequence is 11 residues long. Trimming shortened V by 7 bases and J by 3 bases, and 7 bases separated the two germline ends. Germline assignment: CDR1 LNHDA and CDR2 SQIVND (reference sequence).

This clonotype has just a few counts. The chain is built from TRBV18 and TRBJ2-1, with 12 bases aligning to TRBD1. After removal of 4 bases from V and 2 bases from J, the junction contained 6 bases not matched to a gene. CDR1 is KGHSH and CDR2 is LQKENI in the germline V gene. The CDR3 totals 17 residues. The CDR3: CASSRVGTGGAYNEQFF. The DNA for the CDR3 is TGTGCCAGCTCACGAGTTGGGACAGGGGGCGCCTACAATGAGCAGTTCTTC.

This chain joins TRBV20-1 and TRBJ1-1; D is unclear. The V end lost 2 bases, the J end lost 4 bases, and 14 bases lay between the germline ends. The CDR3 has 14 residues. Per the germline V gene, CDR1 is DFQATT and CDR2 is SNEGSKA (reference sequence). The CDR3: CSARLDNSRTEAFF. As DNA, the CDR3 is TGCAGTGCTAGACTTGACAACTCTCGCACTGAAGCTTTCTTT.

This clonotype was seen a few times. The chain is built from TRBV12-5 and TRBJ2-1, with D possibly being TRBD1 (5 bases). V was trimmed by 5 bases and J by 8 bases, leaving 10 bases between them. Per germline, CDR1 LGHNT and CDR2 FRNRAP. The CDR3 has 12 residues. The CDR3 region is CASGKDSDEQFF. In nucleotides, the CDR3 is TGTGCTAGTGGTAAAGACAGCGATGAGCAGTTCTTC.

The chain couples TRBV19 to TRBJ1-1; D ambiguous. Germline V CDR1 and CDR2: LNHDA, SQIVND (reference sequence). CDR3 length: 14 amino acids. Between the trimmed V and J ends, which lost 5 bases and 4 bases, there was a span of 14 bases. The CDR3: CASSGISARTEAFF. The CDR3 DNA sequence: TGTGCCAGTAGTGGGATATCAGCCCGCACTGAAGCTTTCTTT.

Regarding this clonotype: The CDR3 carries no conserved terminal phenylalanine or tryptophan, so it likely arises from a read error. The rearrangement uses TRBV6-5 and TRBJ1-6, with D perhaps TRBD1 (5 bases). Between the trimmed V and J ends, which lost 2 bases and 7 bases, there was a span of 18 bases. CDR1 MNHEY and CDR2 SVGAGI come from the germline V gene. The CDR3 totals 17 residues. The CDR3 DNA is TGTGCCAGCAGTTACGCGAGGGGATCCAGGGACAATTCACCCCTCCACTTA. Translation gives CASSYARGSRDNSPLHL.

This clonotype occurred a few times. The chain carries TRBV11-2 and TRBJ2-3; D possibly corresponds to TRBD1 (5 bases). The CDR3 length is 13 residues. Trimming removed 7 bases from V and 2 bases from J, with 10 bases in between. The germline V gene has CDR1 SGHAT and CDR2 FQNNGV. The CDR3, as DNA: TGTGCCAGCAAAGGCAGGGACACAGATACGCAGTATTTT. This codes for CASKGRDTDTQYF.

The chain carries TRBV7-9 and TRBJ2-2; D unresolved. The ends were cut back, 5 bases at V and 5 bases at J, with 21 bases in the middle. CDR1 SEHNR and CDR2 FQNEAQ come from the germline V gene (reference sequence). The CDR3 loop spans 17 amino acids. CDR3 in DNA: TGTGCCAGCAGCCCCCGGACGACTGCCCGTAATACCGGGGAGCTGTTTTTT. As protein: CASSPRTTARNTGELFF. The full variable domain, its missing parts supplied by reference TRBV7-9 and TRBJ2-2, is DTGVSQNPRHKITKRGQNVTFRCDPISEHNRLYWYRQTLGQGPEFLTYFQNEAQLEKSRLLSDRFSAERPKGSFSTLEIQRTEQGDSAMYLCASSPRTTARNTGELFFGEGSRLTVL.

This chain links TRBV2 with TRBJ2-7, with TRBD1 identical over 9 bases. The ends lost 2 bases at V and 3 bases at J; junction bases unmatched: 11. CDR1 is SNHLY and CDR2 is FYNNEI in the germline V gene. This CDR3 region has 17 residues. CDR3 in DNA: TGTGCCAGCAGTGAATGGCCCGATCCGGGACAGGGCTACGAGCAGTACTTC. It is translated as CASSEWPDPGQGYEQYF.

The gene calls are TRBV6-2 or TRBV6-3 and TRBJ2-7; 10 bases align to TRBD1. V lost 2 bases to trimming and J lost 3 bases; unmatched junction nucleotides: 10. CDR1 and CDR2 (germline): MNHEY, SVGEGT. There are 17 residues in the CDR3. DNA for the CDR3: TGTGCCAGCAGTTACGGGACAGGGGCTATTACCAGCTACGAGCAGTACTTC. Translation gives CASSYGTGAITSYEQYF.

In its sample, this clonotype was seen a few times. The rearrangement uses TRBV15 and TRBJ2-1, with a weak D call TRBD1 (5 bases). V shed 1 base and J shed 8 bases, with 18 bases lying between them. This CDR3 spans 16 amino acids. The germline CDR1 and CDR2 sequences are LNHNV and YYDKDF (reference sequence). The chain's CDR3 is CATSRVLSGSGDEQFF. DNA of the CDR3: TGTGCCACCAGCAGAGTCTTGTCAGGGTCAGGTGATGAGCAGTTCTTC.

This clonotype was counted between two and nine times. J is TRBJ1-2 and V is TRBV5-1; D gene unclear. V was pared by 0 bases and J by 4 bases, with 13 bases between. Germline assignment: CDR1 SGHRS and CDR2 YFSETQ. The CDR3 covers 15 residues. The CDR3 region has the DNA TGCGCCAGCAGCTTGGTCGGGGTTCTTGGCTATGGCTACACCTTC. As protein: CASSLVGVLGYGYTF. The variable domain in full, completed from reference TRBV5-1 and TRBJ1-2, reads KAGVTQTPRYLIKTRGQQVTLSCSPISGHRSVSWYQQTPGQGLQFLFEYFSETQRNKGNFPGRFSGRQFSNSRSEMNVSTLELGDSALYLCASSLVGVLGYGYTFGSGTRLTVV.

This clonotype was detected many times. V usage is TRBV5-1 and J usage is TRBJ2-1, with D unresolved. Germline-derived CDR1 and CDR2 are SGHRS and YFSETQ. CDR3 length equals 12 residues. The V end lost 4 bases, the J end lost 5 bases, and 7 bases lay between the germline ends. CDR3 in DNA: TGCGCCAGCAGCGTAACAGACAATGAGCAGTTCTTC. This sequence encodes CASSVTDNEQFF.

This clonotype was counted between two and nine times. The rearrangement links TRBV25-1 to TRBJ2-7, with TRBD2 as a possible D gene (5 bases). The J call may be in error: the DNA end matches TRBJ2-5 better. CDR3 length equals 15 residues. Germline V CDR1 and CDR2: MGHDK, SYGVNS. This CDR3 reads CASSNPGSGFQTQYF. CDR3 nucleotides: TGTGCCAGCAGTAACCCGGGGTCGGGATTCCAGACCCAGTACTTC.

V is TRBV20-1 and J is TRBJ2-7; D is possibly TRBD1 or TRBD2 (5 bases each). Germline CDR1 DFQATT, CDR2 SNEGSKA (reference sequence). Trimming shortened V by 1 base and J by 2 bases, and 9 bases separated the two germline ends. The CDR3 sequence is 13 residues long. The CDR3 DNA sequence: TGCAGTGCTAGAGGGGACCAACCCTACGAGCAGTACTTC. Its protein product is CSARGDQPYEQYF.

The rearrangement links TRBV5-1 to TRBJ2-1, with D hard to call. Germline values: CDR1 SGHRS, CDR2 YFSETQ. The CDR3 runs 16 residues. V was shortened by 0 bases and J by 6 bases, with 16 bases between the two germline ends. CDR3 in DNA: TGCGCCAGCAGCTTGGGTGGAGATCTACCCCCCAATGAGCAGTTCTTC. This gives the protein CASSLGGDLPPNEQFF.